These 23 T cell receptor beta chains were sequenced from one sample in a study of blood T cell repertoires in COVID-19. Clones were sequenced by immunoSEQ multiplex PCR, and TCRdb holds only the in-frame ones, with some missing. The table shows approximately 390,000 clones, with approximately 87% occurring only once. What was sequenced was PBMCs or T cells enriched from blood (not recorded which). The receptors stem from a woman aged 50 to 65 who had recovered from COVID-19.

This chain uses TRBV14 with TRBJ1-4; 7 bases match TRBD1. The CDR3 runs 15 residues. Trimming cost V 2 bases and J 7 bases; bases outside gene matches: 7. Germline V gene data show CDR1 as SGHDN and CDR2 as FVKESK. CDR3 coding DNA: TGTGCCAGCAGCCAACTCCGGACAGGTGGTGAAAAACTGTTTTTT. As protein: CASSQLRTGGEKLFF.

The genes are TRBV5-1 and TRBJ2-1; a weak D match, TRBD1 (6 bases). Looked up from germline, CDR1 is SGHRS and CDR2 is YFSETQ. This CDR3 has 13 amino acids. Trimming took 2 bases from V and 10 from J, leaving 13 bases between them. The CDR3 is CASSFSGASEQFF. DNA of the CDR3: TGCGCCAGCAGCTTTTCAGGGGCATCCGAGCAGTTCTTC.

This clone was observed a handful of times. CDR3 DNA: TGTGCCAGCAGTGAAGGAGTTTATGGAGGGTCATATGGCTACACCTTC. It is translated as CASSEGVYGGSYGYTF. The rearrangement uses TRBV2 and TRBJ1-2; D gene uncertain. From germline, CDR1 is SNHLY and CDR2 FYNNEI. CDR3 size: 16 residues. V shed 1 base and J shed 5 bases, with 17 bases lying between them. The full variable domain, its missing parts supplied by reference TRBV2 and TRBJ1-2, is EPEVTQTPSHQVTQMGQEVILRCVPISNHLYFYWYRQILGQKVEFLVSFYNNEISEKSEIFDDQFSVERPDGSNFTLKIRSTKLEDSAMYFCASSEGVYGGSYGYTFGSGTRLTVV.

The rearrangement joins TRBV10-2 to TRBJ1-2, with a weak D call TRBD1 (6 bases). There are 15 residues in the CDR3. CDR1 WSHSY and CDR2 SAAADI come from the germline V gene. V was cut by 3 bases and J by 4 bases, with 15 bases left in between. The CDR3 here is CASSDAGAGVYGYTF. CDR3 nucleotides: TGCGCCAGCAGTGACGCGGGGGCAGGCGTCTATGGCTACACCTTC.

The chain recombines TRBV11-2 with TRBJ2-7, with a possible D match to TRBD1 (5 bases). CDR1 and CDR2 (germline): SGHAT, FQNNGV. CDR3 size: 17 residues. The germline V and J ends were trimmed by 1 base and 0 bases, with 16 bases remaining between them. CDR3 region: CASSLVAWSGLSYEQYF. As DNA, the CDR3 is TGTGCCAGCAGCTTAGTGGCGTGGTCAGGGCTCTCCTACGAGCAGTACTTC.

This clone was seen once. The V call is TRBV3-1 (or the pseudogene TRBV3-2), the J call TRBJ1-1; 7 bases line up with TRBD1. There are 13 residues in the CDR3. In germline, CDR1 is LGHDT, CDR2 YNNKEL (reference sequence). The ends lost 2 bases at V and 9 bases at J; junction bases unmatched: 6. For the CDR3, the DNA is TGTGCCAGCAGCCAAACGACAGGGACCCAAGCTTTCTTT. It encodes CASSQTTGTQAFF.

The chain joins TRBV3-1 (or the pseudogene TRBV3-2) to TRBJ2-1, with TRBD1 identical over 8 bases. Germline CDR1 reads LGHDT; CDR2 reads YNNKEL (reference sequence). This CDR3 is built from 15 residues. The J segment lost 6 bases and the V segment lost 2 bases, leaving 6 bases of the junction unmatched. CDR3 sequence (DNA): TGTGCCAGCAGCCAAAGACAGGGGTTGGGCAATGAGCAGTTCTTC. Its translation is CASSQRQGLGNEQFF.

The chain carries TRBV6-5 and TRBJ1-5; tentatively, D is TRBD1 (6 bases). The CDR3 sequence is 14 residues long. The germline CDR1 and CDR2 sequences are MNHEY and SVGAGI. V was shortened by 5 bases and J by 6 bases, with 14 bases between the two germline ends. In nucleotides, the CDR3 is TGTGCCAGCAGTAGGACAGAAACGGCTCAGCCCCAGCATTTT. Translated: CASSRTETAQPQHF.

This clone was counted once. The V and J genes are TRBV15 and TRBJ1-1; D is undetermined. The ends were cut back, 0 bases at V and 0 bases at J, with 8 bases in the middle. The CDR3 contains 15 residues. Germline-derived CDR1 and CDR2 are LNHNV and YYDKDF (reference sequence). DNA of the CDR3: TGTGCCACCAGCAGAGATCATGGGCTGAACACTGAAGCTTTCTTT. This encodes CATSRDHGLNTEAFF.

V and J are TRBV27 and TRBJ1-5, with D unclear. Trimming cost V 5 bases and J 2 bases, with 7 bases left between them. This CDR3 is built from 13 residues. The germline V gene has CDR1 MNHEY and CDR2 SMNVEV (reference sequence). The CDR3 protein is CASSPLGNQPQHF. As DNA, the CDR3 is TGTGCCAGCAGTCCCCTTGGCAATCAGCCCCAGCATTTT.

The count of this clone is one. The chain carries TRBV28 and TRBJ1-2; a weak D match, TRBD1 (6 bases). Trimming removed 6 bases at V and 7 bases at J, with 21 bases between. This CDR3 has 15 amino acids. Germline assignment: CDR1 MDHEN and CDR2 SYDVKM. The CDR3 here is CASRPSDRPARGYTF. CDR3 DNA: TGTGCCAGCAGGCCCTCAGACAGGCCGGCCCGTGGCTACACCTTC.

The J gene is TRBJ1-1, the V gene TRBV28; the D is unclear. The CDR3 spans 11 residues. Trimming removed 3 bases at V and 6 bases at J, with 5 bases between. Per germline, CDR1 MDHEN and CDR2 SYDVKM. The CDR3 reads CASSLRAEAFF. In nucleotides, the CDR3 is TGTGCCAGCAGTTTGCGAGCTGAAGCTTTCTTT.

This chain connects TRBV4-3 to TRBJ1-6; 8 positions agree with TRBD1. The CDR3 length is 16 residues. Germline V CDR1 and CDR2: LGHNA, YSLEER. V shed 1 base, J shed 8 bases, and the junction held 7 bases outside the gene matches. CDR3: CASSQARGQVDSPLHF. The DNA of the CDR3 is TGCGCCAGCAGCCAAGCAAGGGGACAGGTCGATTCACCCCTCCACTTT.

The V gene is TRBV3-1 (or the pseudogene TRBV3-2), the J gene TRBJ1-6, with 9 nucleotides matching TRBD1. CDR1 is LGHDT and CDR2 is YNNKEL in the germline V gene (reference sequence). The ends lost 4 bases at V and 5 bases at J; junction bases unmatched: 12. There are 18 residues in the CDR3. CDR3 sequence reads: CASSRTTSQGAHNSPLHF. The DNA of the CDR3 is TGTGCCAGCAGCCGCACCACCTCACAGGGGGCGCATAATTCACCCCTCCACTTT.

The rearrangement uses TRBV6-7 and TRBJ1-5; no clear D. TRBV6-7 is an ORF; its function is uncertain. There are 16 residues in the CDR3. Trimming stripped 0 bases from V and 0 bases from J, with 9 bases between. CDR3 loop: CASSYSWRISNQPQHF. For the CDR3, the DNA is TGTGCCAGCAGTTACTCGTGGCGGATTAGCAATCAGCCCCAGCATTTT.

This clone was seen just once. The CDR3 region is CASSGPGLAGETYNEQFF. The CDR3 DNA sequence: TGTGCCAGCAGTGGCCCGGGGCTAGCGGGGGAAACCTACAATGAGCAGTTCTTC. V usage is TRBV7-9 and J usage is TRBJ2-1; 10 bases line up with TRBD2. J gave up 2 bases and V 6 bases, and 13 bases lay outside the gene matches. Germline V gene lookup returns CDR1 SEHNR and CDR2 FQNEAQ (reference sequence). This CDR3 region has 18 residues.

The chain joins TRBV9 to TRBJ1-5; D unclear. CDR1 SGDLS and CDR2 YYNGEE come from the germline V gene. V was pared by 4 bases and J by 6 bases, with 14 bases between. The CDR3 loop spans 14 amino acids. Here the CDR3 DNA reads TGTGCCAGCAGCCCTCCCGGAGTAAGTCAGCCCCAGCATTTT. Encoded protein: CASSPPGVSQPQHF.

The rearrangement uses TRBV18 and TRBJ1-3; D unresolved. Germline V gene sequence: CDR1 KGHSH, CDR2 LQKENI. V lost 3 bases, J lost 5 bases, and 5 bases lay in between. The CDR3 is 12 amino acids. CDR3 DNA: TGTGCCAGCTCACCCGAGAGAAACACCATATATTTT. This translates into CASSPERNTIYF.

The V call is TRBV9, the J call TRBJ1-3; the match to TRBD1 covers 7 bases. V lost 0 bases, J lost 2 bases, and 2 bases stayed unmatched. Per germline, CDR1 SGDLS and CDR2 YYNGEE. The CDR3 has 15 residues. CDR3 sequence reads: CASSVATGPGNTIYF. CDR3 in DNA: TGTGCCAGCAGCGTAGCGACAGGGCCTGGAAACACCATATATTTT.

This clone was seen a handful of times. Other DNA sequences within the sample encode an identical CDR3. The chain recombines TRBV7-2 with TRBJ1-6, with 7 bases identical to TRBD1. Germline-derived CDR1 and CDR2 are SGHTA and FQGNSA. There are 14 residues in the CDR3. Trimming took 5 bases from V and 4 from J; bases not matched to a gene: 2. The CDR3 coding sequence is TGTGCCAGCAGCCTACAGGGGTATAATTCACCCCTCCACTTT. It encodes CASSLQGYNSPLHF.

The rearrangement links TRBV28 to TRBJ1-1, with 11 bases fitting TRBD1. The CDR3 runs 16 residues. CDR1 is MDHEN, CDR2 SYDVKM, per germline. V dropped 0 bases and J dropped 4; count of bases not matched to a gene: 4. The CDR3 nucleotides read TGTGCCAGCAGTTTATGGGGACAGGGGGTTTCCACTGAAGCTTTCTTT. Translating gives CASSLWGQGVSTEAFF.

The V gene is TRBV4-1, the J gene TRBJ1-3, with D unresolved. The CDR3 is 16 amino acids. The ends were cut back, 4 bases at V and 2 bases at J, with 15 bases in the middle. Germline loops: CDR1 MGHRA, CDR2 YSYEKL. The CDR3 here is CASSRGQSRTGNTIYF. The CDR3 DNA is TGCGCCAGCAGCCGAGGGCAGTCGAGAACTGGAAACACCATATATTTT.

CDR3 loop: CATSDSRDRYNQPQHF. Written as DNA, the CDR3 is TGTGCCACCAGTGATTCCCGGGACAGGTATAATCAGCCCCAGCATTTT. The rearrangement joins TRBV24-1 to TRBJ1-5; TRBD1 agrees at 8 bases. Germline CDR1 KGHDR, CDR2 SFDVKD. V lost 2 bases to trimming and J lost 4 bases; unmatched junction nucleotides: 6. The CDR3 runs 16 residues.